The next 19 T cell receptor beta chains were all read from a single sample in a study of Ad26.COV2.S vaccination and SARS-CoV-2 variants (dated by TCRdb to the early 2020s). The sample's treatment or condition label, decoded: roughly 19 received Ad26.COV2.S at low or high dose, single or two shots; 5 received placebo; per-sample allocation not given. For vaccine and placebo recipients, repertoires were sequenced using samples collected on day 63 after the first injection. Libraries were prepared through the immunoSEQ multiplex PCR assay. This immuneACCESS table, as held by TCRdb, lists in-frame sequences with V and J called but not all clones. Of the missing ones, under half trace to an unresolved V gene in checked studies; the others have no known cause. The sample table lists 350,000 to 400,000 clones, about 89% of them with a count of one. Of the sample, around 1.8% falls within the top ten clones.

The sample consisted of peripheral blood, taken in a trial of Ad26.COV2.S vaccine versus placebo. All receptors derive from a person aged 18 to 65 who received the Ad26.COV2.S COVID-19 vaccine or a placebo.

V gene TRBV28 combines with J gene TRBJ2-2; TRBD2 aligns across 10 bases. CDR1 MDHEN and CDR2 SYDVKM come from the germline V gene. V was pared by 2 bases and J by 5 bases, with 2 bases of the junction left unmatched. The CDR3 has 15 residues. CDR3 coding DNA: TGTGCCAGCAGTTTACTAGCGGGGGAAACCGGGGAGCTGTTTTTT. Amino acid sequence: CASSLLAGETGELFF.

The chain recombines TRBV28 with TRBJ2-7; 9 bases match TRBD1. The germline V gene encodes CDR1 MDHEN and CDR2 SYDVKM. The CDR3 has 16 amino acids. V shed 4 bases, J shed 3 bases, and the junction held 10 bases outside the gene matches. The CDR3 bases are TGTGCCAGCAGTTCTTCCCGGGACAGGGTGGGCTACGAGCAGTACTTC. The encoded protein is CASSSSRDRVGYEQYF. Full variable domain (outside the CDR3, taken from reference TRBV28 and TRBJ2-7): DVKVTQSSRYLVKRTGEKVFLECVQDMDHENMFWYRQDPGLGLRLIYFSYDVKMKEKGDIPEGYSVSREKKERFSLILESASTNQTSMYLCASSSSRDRVGYEQYFGPGTRLTVT.

This chain links TRBV5-1 with TRBJ2-5; 13 nucleotides agree with TRBD2. The germline V gene encodes CDR1 SGHRS and CDR2 YFSETQ. J was trimmed by 5 bases and V by 0 bases; bases with no gene match: 1. This CDR3 is built from 15 residues. The CDR3 DNA is TGCGCCAGCAGCTTGGGGACTAGCGGGAGTGAGACCCAGTACTTC. Its protein is CASSLGTSGSETQYF. The full variable domain, rest sourced from reference TRBV5-1 and TRBJ2-5, is KAGVTQTPRYLIKTRGQQVTLSCSPISGHRSVSWYQQTPGQGLQFLFEYFSETQRNKGNFPGRFSGRQFSNSRSEMNVSTLELGDSALYLCASSLGTSGSETQYFGPGTRLLVL.

The rearrangement joins TRBV11-2 to TRBJ2-7, with a weak D call TRBD2 (7 bases). The V and J ends lost 3 bases and 6 bases respectively, with 15 bases between them. CDR1 and CDR2 from the germline V gene are SGHAT and FQNNGV. The length of the CDR3 is 14 residues. CDR3 in DNA: TGTGCCAGCAGCTTGCCCATAGGGGGGGTCGAGCAGTACTTC. Encoded protein: CASSLPIGGVEQYF.

The chain couples TRBV5-4 to TRBJ2-3, with D perhaps TRBD2 (6 bases). The CDR3 totals 16 residues. The V gene's germline CDR1 is SGHNT and CDR2 YYREEE (reference sequence). Deletions cut 0 bases from V and 5 bases from J, with 16 bases between. CDR3 amino acids: CASSLGPLRRGDTQYF. As DNA, the CDR3 is TGTGCCAGCAGCTTGGGCCCCCTGCGGAGGGGAGATACGCAGTATTTT. Looking up the rest from reference TRBV5-4 and TRBJ2-3 gives the full variable domain: ETGVTQSPTHLIKTRGQQVTLRCSSQSGHNTVSWYQQALGQGPQFIFQYYREEENGRGNFPPRFSGLQFPNYSSELNVNALELDDSALYLCASSLGPLRRGDTQYFGPGTRLTVL.

This clone was seen once. The V gene is TRBV28, the J gene TRBJ2-3; tentative D call: TRBD2 (6 bases). CDR1 and CDR2 from the germline V gene are MDHEN and SYDVKM. V was cut by 1 base and J by 2 bases, with 16 bases left in between. CDR3 size: 17 residues. CDR3 DNA: TGTGCCAGCAGTTTATATTCACTAGCCGAAGTCACAGATACGCAGTATTTT. Translation gives CASSLYSLAEVTDTQYF.

This clone was seen only once. The rearrangement uses TRBV15 and TRBJ1-1; a possible D gene is TRBD1 (6 bases). Deletions cut 0 bases from V and 2 bases from J, with 13 bases between. CDR3 size: 16 residues. Germline CDR1 LNHNV, CDR2 YYDKDF (reference sequence). The CDR3 DNA is TGTGCCACCAGCAGAGATGAGGGGGTTTATAACACTGAAGCTTTCTTT. Protein sequence: CATSRDEGVYNTEAFF.

CDR3 nucleotides: TGTGCCAGCAGTCCATATCCCGACACGGACACCATATATTTT. The encoded protein is CASSPYPDTDTIYF. The V call is TRBV28, the J call TRBJ1-3; D not certain. CDR1 and CDR2 (germline): MDHEN, SYDVKM. Trimming took 5 bases from V and 8 from J, leaving 16 bases between them. The CDR3 runs 14 residues.

The V call is TRBV2, the J call TRBJ2-7; no reliable D call. The CDR3 totals 14 residues. Germline loops: CDR1 SNHLY, CDR2 FYNNEI. Deletions cut 2 bases from V and 2 bases from J, with 10 bases between. CDR3 sequence: CASSETVWAYEQYF. DNA of the CDR3: TGTGCCAGCAGTGAAACTGTTTGGGCCTACGAGCAGTACTTC.

The rearrangement uses TRBV2 and TRBJ2-1; 10 bases align to TRBD2. The V gene end was trimmed by 7 bases and the J gene end by 6 bases; junction bases not matched to a gene: 3. CDR1 is SNHLY and CDR2 is FYNNEI in the germline V gene. This CDR3 spans 13 amino acids. In DNA form, the CDR3 reads TGTGCCAGCAAGAAGCGGGAGGGCAATGAGCAGTTCTTC. Residues: CASKKREGNEQFF.

This sequence joins TRBV6-5 and TRBJ2-1; the match to TRBD1 covers 9 bases. Losses at the gene ends were 6 bases for V and 2 bases for J; bases not matched to a gene: 5. Germline loops: CDR1 MNHEY, CDR2 SVGAGI. The CDR3 loop spans 15 amino acids. The CDR3 sequence is CASSPDRGTYNEQFF. The CDR3 nucleotides read TGTGCCAGCAGCCCGGACAGGGGAACCTACAATGAGCAGTTCTTC.

This chain joins TRBV9 and TRBJ1-1, with TRBD1 matching over 7 bases. The V and J ends lost 2 bases and 7 bases, in that order; junction bases with no gene match: 8. The CDR3 length is 14 residues. Germline assignment: CDR1 SGDLS and CDR2 YYNGEE. This CDR3 is CASSVRQGGSEAFF. CDR3 coding DNA: TGTGCCAGCAGCGTTCGACAGGGAGGTAGTGAAGCTTTCTTT.

The genes are TRBV30 and TRBJ2-7, with 9 bases aligning to TRBD1. This CDR3 is 17 amino acids long. The ends lost 1 base at V and 2 bases at J; junction bases unmatched: 12. The germline V gene has CDR1 GTSNPN and CDR2 SVGIG (reference sequence). As DNA, the CDR3 is TGTGCCTGGAGTGGACTTTCATGGACAGGGGTCCCCTACGAGCAGTACTTC. Translated, it gives CAWSGLSWTGVPYEQYF.

The CDR3 bases are TGCGCCAGCATCCAGCGGGAGAGCTCCTACAATGAGCAGTTCTTC. Residues: CASIQRESSYNEQFF. The V and J genes are TRBV10-2 and TRBJ2-1, with 8 bases aligning to TRBD2. The CDR3 extends over 15 amino acids. With V trimmed by 7 bases and J by 0 bases, 5 bases remained unmatched. The germline V gene has CDR1 WSHSY and CDR2 SAAADI.

This clone was counted a few times. The rearrangement links TRBV7-9 to TRBJ2-2, with 8 bases identical to TRBD2. The V segment lost 1 base and the J segment 4 bases; nucleotides outside the gene matches: 5. This CDR3 has 16 residues. CDR1 is SEHNR, CDR2 FQNEAQ, per germline (reference sequence). The CDR3 reads CASSLGPAGATGELFF. In nucleotides, the CDR3 is TGTGCCAGCAGCTTAGGGCCAGCGGGAGCCACCGGGGAGCTGTTTTTT.

This chain links TRBV18 with TRBJ2-6; D ambiguous. The CDR3 spans 16 residues. V was clipped by 0 bases and J by 0 bases, with 6 bases between them. Germline V gives CDR1 KGHSH, CDR2 LQKENI. CDR3 DNA sequence: TGTGCCAGCTCACCACCGATGGGCTCTGGGGCCAACGTCCTGACTTTC. This encodes CASSPPMGSGANVLTF. Combining the CDR3 with reference TRBV18 and TRBJ2-6 gives the whole variable domain NAGVMQNPRHLVRRRGQEARLRCSPMKGHSHVYWYRQLPEEGLKFMVYLQKENIIDESGMPKERFSAEFPKEGPSILRIQQVVRGDSAAYFCASSPPMGSGANVLTFGAGSRLTVL.

The gene calls are TRBV18 and TRBJ1-4, with D perhaps TRBD1 (6 bases). This CDR3 region has 13 residues. V lost 4 bases, J lost 8 bases, and 11 bases lay in between. Germline lookup yields CDR1 KGHSH and CDR2 LQKENI. The CDR3 region is CASSQGVNEKLFF. The CDR3 DNA reads TGTGCCAGCTCACAGGGGGTGAACGAAAAACTGTTTTTT.

The chain joins TRBV4-1 to TRBJ2-3; the D gene could be TRBD1 or TRBD2 (5 bases each). This CDR3 spans 19 amino acids. The germline V gene has CDR1 MGHRA and CDR2 YSYEKL. V lost 0 bases to trimming and J lost 0 bases, with 19 bases between them. Written as DNA, the CDR3 is TGCGCCAGCAGCCAAGAGGGCCTGGCAGGGACCACTAGCACAGATACGCAGTATTTT. Translated: CASSQEGLAGTTSTDTQYF.

V usage is TRBV29-1 and J usage is TRBJ1-3; D unclear. Trimming shortened V by 4 bases and J by 4 bases, and 11 bases separated the two germline ends. The CDR3 has 13 residues. Looked up from germline, CDR1 is SQVTM and CDR2 is ANQGSEA. DNA for the CDR3: TGCAGCGTTGCGGCCACAGACGGAAACACCATATATTTT. Its translation: CSVAATDGNTIYF.